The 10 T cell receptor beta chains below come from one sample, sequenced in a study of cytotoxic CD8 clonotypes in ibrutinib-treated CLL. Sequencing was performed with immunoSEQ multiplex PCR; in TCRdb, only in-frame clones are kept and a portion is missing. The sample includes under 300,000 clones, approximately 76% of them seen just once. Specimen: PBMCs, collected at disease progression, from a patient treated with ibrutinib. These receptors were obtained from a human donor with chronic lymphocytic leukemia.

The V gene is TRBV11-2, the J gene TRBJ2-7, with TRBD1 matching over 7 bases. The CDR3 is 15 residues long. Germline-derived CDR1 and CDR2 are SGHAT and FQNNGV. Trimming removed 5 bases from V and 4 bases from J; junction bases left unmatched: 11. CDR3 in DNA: TGTGCCAGCAGCCTCAGACGGGACAGAATTTACGAGCAGTACTTC. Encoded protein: CASSLRRDRIYEQYF.

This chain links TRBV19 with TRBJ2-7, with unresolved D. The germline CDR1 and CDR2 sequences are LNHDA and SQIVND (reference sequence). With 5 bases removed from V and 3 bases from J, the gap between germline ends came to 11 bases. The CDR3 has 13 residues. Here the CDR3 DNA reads TGTGCCAGTAGTGTCTCGCGTTACTACGAGCAGTACTTC. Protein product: CASSVSRYYEQYF.

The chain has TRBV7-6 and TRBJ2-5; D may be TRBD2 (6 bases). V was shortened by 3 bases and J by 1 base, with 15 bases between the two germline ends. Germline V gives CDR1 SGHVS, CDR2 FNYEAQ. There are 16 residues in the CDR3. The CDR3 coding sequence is TGTGCCAGCAGCTTTAGATCGGCTAGCGTCCAAGAGACCCAGTACTTC. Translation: CASSFRSASVQETQYF.

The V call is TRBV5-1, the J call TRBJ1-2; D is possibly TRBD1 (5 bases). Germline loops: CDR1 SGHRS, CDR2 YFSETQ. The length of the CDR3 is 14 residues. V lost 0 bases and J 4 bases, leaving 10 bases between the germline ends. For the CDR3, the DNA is TGCGCCAGCAGCTTGGGGGCAGGGAGCTATGGCTACACCTTC. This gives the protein CASSLGAGSYGYTF.

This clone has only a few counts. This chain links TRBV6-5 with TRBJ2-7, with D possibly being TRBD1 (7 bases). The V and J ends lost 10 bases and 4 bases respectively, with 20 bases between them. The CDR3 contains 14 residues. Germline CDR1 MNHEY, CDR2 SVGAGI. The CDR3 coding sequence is TGTGCCACCACCCCAGGGGGGACCCTATACGAGCAGTACTTC. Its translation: CATTPGGTLYEQYF.

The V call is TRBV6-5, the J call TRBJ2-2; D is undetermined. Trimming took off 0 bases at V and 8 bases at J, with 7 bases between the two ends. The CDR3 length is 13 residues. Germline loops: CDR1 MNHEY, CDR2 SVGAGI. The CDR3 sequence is CASSYSGVGELFF. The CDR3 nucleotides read TGTGCCAGCAGTTACTCGGGCGTAGGGGAGCTGTTTTTT.

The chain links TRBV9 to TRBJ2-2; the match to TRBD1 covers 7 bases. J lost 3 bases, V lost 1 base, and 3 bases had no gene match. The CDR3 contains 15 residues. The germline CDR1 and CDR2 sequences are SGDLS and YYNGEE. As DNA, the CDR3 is TGTGCCAGCAGCGTACCTGACAGGGACACCGGGGAGCTGTTTTTT. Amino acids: CASSVPDRDTGELFF.

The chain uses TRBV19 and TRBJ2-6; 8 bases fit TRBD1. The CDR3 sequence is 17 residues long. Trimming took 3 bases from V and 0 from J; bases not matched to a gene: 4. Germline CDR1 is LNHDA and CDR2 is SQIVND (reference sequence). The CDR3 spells CASSIRTGSSGANVLTF. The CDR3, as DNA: TGTGCCAGTAGTATTCGGACAGGGAGCTCTGGGGCCAACGTCCTGACTTTC.

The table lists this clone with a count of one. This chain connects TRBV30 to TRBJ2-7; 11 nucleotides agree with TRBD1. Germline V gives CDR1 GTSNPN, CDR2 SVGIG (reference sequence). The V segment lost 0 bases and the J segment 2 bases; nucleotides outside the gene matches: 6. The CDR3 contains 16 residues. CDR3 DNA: TGTGCCTGGAGTGTACCGGACAGGGGGCGCCCCTACGAGCAGTACTTC. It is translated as CAWSVPDRGRPYEQYF.

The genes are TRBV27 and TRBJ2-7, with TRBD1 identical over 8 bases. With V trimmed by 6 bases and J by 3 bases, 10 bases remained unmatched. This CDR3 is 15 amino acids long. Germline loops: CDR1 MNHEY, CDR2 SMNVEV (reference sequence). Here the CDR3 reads CASSLWTGSGYEQYF. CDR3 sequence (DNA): TGTGCCAGCAGCTTGTGGACAGGGAGTGGCTACGAGCAGTACTTC.